These 32 T cell receptor beta chains were sequenced from one sample in a study of breast tumors, draining lymph nodes, adjacent tissues. TCRdb reprocessed the multiplex PCR reads via MiXCR and lists one record per CDR3 protein. The table shows around 150,000 distinct CDR3 sequences, with 20% to 25% occurring only once. Breast cancer patients provided tissue from their axillary draining lymph nodes. The sequenced sample was axillary lymph node tissue. Source of these receptors: a female donor with breast cancer. Some clones in this sample may be carry-over from other donors' samples.

Details on this clonotype: This could be a read error, since a much larger clone is one nucleotide away. This sequence joins TRBV28 and TRBJ2-7; 8 nucleotides align to TRBD1. Germline trimming cut 6 bases from V and 5 bases from J; bases unmatched to any gene: 9. This CDR3 contains 14 residues. Germline CDR1 reads MDHEN; CDR2 reads SYDVKM. The CDR3 DNA follows: TGTGCCAGCAGAGCAGGGGGCCTTTTAGACGAGCAGTACTTC. Its translation is CASRAGGLLDEQYF.

Ten or more counts support this clonotype. This rearrangement joins TRBV10-3 to TRBJ2-7; D not resolved. The V end was cut by 2 bases, the J end by 7 bases, with 12 bases between. This CDR3 is built from 13 residues. Germline CDR1 and CDR2: ENHRY and SYGVKD. The CDR3 sequence is CAISENRYQEQYF. CDR3 coding DNA: TGTGCCATCAGTGAGAACCGCTACCAAGAGCAGTACTTC.

This clonotype was observed at least ten times. This rearrangement joins TRBV10-3 to TRBJ2-7, with no clear D. Germline CDR1 ENHRY, CDR2 SYGVKD. V was pared by 10 bases and J by 2 bases, with 15 bases between. The CDR3 covers 13 residues. For the CDR3, the DNA is TGTGCCACTAGGTTGGGATTGACCTACGAGCAGTACTTC. It specifies CATRLGLTYEQYF.

This clonotype was counted ten times or more. This chain links TRBV19 with TRBJ1-5, with 10 nucleotides matching TRBD1. The germline gives CDR1 LNHDA, CDR2 SQIVND (reference sequence). This CDR3 contains 16 residues. After removal of 7 bases from V and 0 bases from J, the junction contained 6 bases not matched to a gene. CDR3 DNA: TGTGCCAGTAACAATGACAGGGGGCCTAGCAATCAGCCCCAGCATTTT. Protein sequence: CASNNDRGPSNQPQHF.

The chain uses TRBV25-1 and TRBJ2-7; D remains ambiguous. This CDR3 contains 15 residues. The germline CDR1 and CDR2 sequences are MGHDK and SYGVNS. The germline V and J ends were trimmed by 4 bases and 4 bases, with 17 bases remaining between them. CDR3 DNA: TGTGCCAGCAGTGGCCCTTGGGATTGGGAATACGAGCAGTACTTC. This sequence encodes CASSGPWDWEYEQYF.

This clonotype was counted at least ten times. The rearrangement uses TRBV5-6 and TRBJ1-2, with D uncertain. The germline V gene encodes CDR1 SGHDT and CDR2 YYEEEE. CDR3 length: 14 amino acids. The V gene lost 4 bases and the J gene lost 1 base, with 11 bases spanning the gap. The CDR3 spells CASSPGRGNYGYTF. The CDR3 nucleotides read TGTGCCAGCAGCCCAGGTAGAGGTAACTATGGCTACACCTTC.

The table lists this clonotype with many counts. This chain connects TRBV30 to TRBJ1-2; D is undetermined. This CDR3 is 14 amino acids long. With 0 bases removed from V and 2 bases from J, the gap between germline ends came to 10 bases. Germline V lookup: CDR1 GTSNPN, CDR2 SVGIG (reference sequence). CDR3 in DNA: TGTGCCTGGAGTGTATGGGGTTCCAACTATGGCTACACCTTC. Translating it yields CAWSVWGSNYGYTF.

This clonotype was counted ten times or more. J is TRBJ2-7 and V is TRBV19; D is perhaps TRBD2 (5 bases). Trimming shortened V by 4 bases and J by 5 bases, and 12 bases separated the two germline ends. CDR1 and CDR2 from the germline V gene are LNHDA and SQIVND (reference sequence). The CDR3 is 13 residues long. CDR3 in DNA: TGTGCCAGTAGTAGAGGGCCAGTAGACGAGCAGTACTTC. It translates to CASSRGPVDEQYF.

Concerning this clonotype itself: A much larger clone lies one base from this, so it may be a read error. The chain carries TRBV19 and TRBJ2-1; D is unresolved. CDR3 length: 12 residues. Germline V gene data show CDR1 as LNHDA and CDR2 as SQIVND (reference sequence). The CDR3 DNA reads TGTGCCGGTAGTATAGACGGTAATGAGCAGTTCTTC. This sequence encodes CAGSIDGNEQFF.

Ten or more counts support this clonotype. The genes are TRBV7-9 and TRBJ1-6; a possible D gene is TRBD1 (5 bases). Trimming left V 2 bases short and J 8 bases short, with 13 bases between. CDR3 length equals 15 residues. From germline, CDR1 is SEHNR and CDR2 FQNEAQ (reference sequence). For the CDR3, the DNA is TGTGCCAGCAGCTTAATGGGGGAATGGGATTCACCCCTCCACTTT. It codes for CASSLMGEWDSPLHF. The complete variable domain, with remaining parts taken from reference TRBV7-9 and TRBJ1-6, reads DTGVSQNPRHKITKRGQNVTFRCDPISEHNRLYWYRQTLGQGPEFLTYFQNEAQLEKSRLLSDRFSAERPKGSFSTLEIQRTEQGDSAMYLCASSLMGEWDSPLHFGNGTRLTVT.

This clonotype was observed at least ten times. The V and J genes are TRBV7-9 and TRBJ2-7; D not certain. V lost 5 bases, J lost 7 bases, and 12 bases lay in between. The length of the CDR3 is 12 residues. Looked up from germline, CDR1 is SEHNR and CDR2 is FQNEAQ (reference sequence). The CDR3 DNA reads TGTGCCAGCAGCCTAGGTCCTAGGGAGCAGTACTTC. It specifies CASSLGPREQYF. Using reference TRBV7-9 and TRBJ2-7 for the parts outside the CDR3, the full variable domain is DTGVSQNPRHKITKRGQNVTFRCDPISEHNRLYWYRQTLGQGPEFLTYFQNEAQLEKSRLLSDRFSAERPKGSFSTLEIQRTEQGDSAMYLCASSLGPREQYFGPGTRLTVT.

In the case of this clonotype: This may be a read error: a much more frequent sequence differs by one nucleotide. V is TRBV5-1 and J is TRBJ2-2, with D tentatively TRBD2 (6 bases). Germline V gene lookup returns CDR1 SGHRS and CDR2 YFSETQ. The CDR3 sequence is 15 residues long. The CDR3 here is CASSLTGSSTGEPFF. In DNA form, the CDR3 reads TGCGCCAGCAGCTTGACCGGGAGCAGCACCGGGGAGCCGTTTTTT. Combining the CDR3 with reference TRBV5-1 and TRBJ2-2 gives the whole variable domain KAGVTQTPRYLIKTRGQQVTLSCSPISGHRSVSWYQQTPGQGLQFLFEYFSETQRNKGNFPGRFSGRQFSNSRSEMNVSTLELGDSALYLCASSLTGSSTGEPFFGEGSRLTVL.

This clonotype has ten or more counts. V and J are TRBV5-1 and TRBJ2-1; no clear D. Per the germline V gene, CDR1 is SGHRS and CDR2 is YFSETQ. The CDR3 is 13 amino acids. Trimming shortened V by 0 bases and J by 4 bases, and 5 bases separated the two germline ends. DNA for the CDR3: TGCGCCAGCAGCTTGGTGCTTTACAATGAGCAGTTCTTC. This sequence encodes CASSLVLYNEQFF.

This chain uses TRBV28 with TRBJ2-3, with D possibly TRBD2 on 6 matching bases. This CDR3 spans 16 amino acids. Germline-derived CDR1 and CDR2 are MDHEN and SYDVKM. The ends were cut back, 5 bases at V and 5 bases at J, with 20 bases in the middle. CDR3 protein: CASSDIAERSEDTQYF. DNA of the CDR3: TGTGCCAGCAGTGATATAGCGGAGAGAAGCGAAGATACGCAGTATTTT.

This clonotype was seen repeatedly, ten times or more. The rearrangement joins TRBV5-5 to TRBJ1-2; D may be TRBD1 (6 bases). V was trimmed by 0 bases and J by 5 bases, leaving 14 bases between them. Per germline, CDR1 SGHKS and CDR2 YYEKEE (reference sequence). The CDR3 covers 15 residues. The CDR3 protein is CASSLEQGSGYGYTF. CDR3 coding DNA: TGTGCCAGCAGCTTGGAGCAGGGGTCAGGGTATGGCTACACCTTC. The whole variable domain, remainder taken from reference TRBV5-5 and TRBJ1-2, is DAGVTQSPTHLIKTRGQQVTLRCSPISGHKSVSWYQQVLGQGPQFIFQYYEKEERGRGNFPDRFSARQFPNYSSELNVNALLLGDSALYLCASSLEQGSGYGYTFGSGTRLTVV.

At least ten counts were recorded for this clonotype. The rearrangement links TRBV24-1 to TRBJ2-3; a possible D gene is TRBD1 (6 bases). The CDR3 runs to 18 residues. Germline lookup yields CDR1 KGHDR and CDR2 SFDVKD. The V end was cut by 4 bases, the J end by 0 bases, with 19 bases between. The CDR3 loop reads CATSDTGTPTPSTDTQYF. The CDR3 region has the DNA TGTGCCACCAGTGACACCGGGACACCTACTCCTAGCACAGATACGCAGTATTTT.

About this clonotype itself: It may be a read error: a sequence one base away is much more abundant. This sequence joins TRBV28 and TRBJ2-7; possible D gene TRBD1, 6 bases. Trimming cost V 3 bases and J 6 bases, with 18 bases left between them. From germline, CDR1 is MDHEN and CDR2 SYDVKM. The CDR3 loop spans 15 amino acids. The DNA of the CDR3 is TGTGCCAGCAGTTTCCCCGACAGGCCGACCTGCGAGCAGTACTTC. It encodes CASSFPDRPTCEQYF.

This clonotype was counted only a few times. The CDR3 loop reads CASSNGQPHTGELFF. CDR3 nucleotides: TGTGCCAGCAGTAACGGACAGCCACACACCGGGGAGCTGTTTTTT. J is TRBJ2-2 and V is TRBV6-5, with TRBD1 as a possible D gene (6 bases). This CDR3 contains 15 residues. Trimming shortened V by 5 bases and J by 3 bases, and 13 bases separated the two germline ends. Looked up from germline, CDR1 is MNHEY and CDR2 is SVGAGI.

This clonotype has a count of ten or more. The rearrangement links TRBV4-2 to TRBJ2-1, with 8 nucleotides matching TRBD2. The V gene's germline CDR1 is LGHNA and CDR2 YNFKEQ. This CDR3 is 15 amino acids long. Losses at the gene ends were 4 bases for V and 2 bases for J; bases not matched to a gene: 4. CDR3 loop: CASSRKLAAYNEQFF. The CDR3, as DNA: TGTGCCAGCAGCCGTAAACTAGCGGCCTACAATGAGCAGTTCTTC.

Remarks on this clonotype: Possible read error: a much larger clone is one base away. This chain links TRBV7-9 with TRBJ2-3; TRBD2 matches at 7 bases. The CDR3 is 18 residues long. V shed 1 base, J shed 2 bases, and the junction held 12 bases outside the gene matches. Germline loops: CDR1 SEHNR, CDR2 FQNEAQ (reference sequence). Written as DNA, the CDR3 is TGTGCCAGCAGCTTAGTTTTAAGAGCGGGGATTAACACAGATACGCAGTATTTT. Translating gives CASSLVLRAGINTDTQYF.

This chain connects TRBV3-1 to TRBJ2-1; 10 bases agree with TRBD1. Germline lookup yields CDR1 LGHDT and CDR2 YNNKEL (reference sequence). The J segment lost 12 bases and the V segment lost 3 bases, leaving 8 bases of the junction unmatched. CDR3 length equals 14 residues. The CDR3 nucleotides are TGTGCCAGCAGCCAGTCTGGGACAGGGGCTGCGCAGTTCTTC. This codes for CASSQSGTGAAQFF.

This clonotype occurred many times. This rearrangement joins TRBV12-3 or TRBV12-4 to TRBJ2-1; TRBD2 matches 8 bases. Trimming took 6 bases from V and 5 from J; bases not matched to a gene: 9. The length of the CDR3 is 15 residues. CDR3: CASSSRLAPDNEQFF. The CDR3 DNA reads TGTGCCAGCAGCTCCCGACTAGCGCCCGACAATGAGCAGTTCTTC.

This clonotype was recorded many times. The chain is built from TRBV5-5 and TRBJ2-7; D is perhaps TRBD1 or TRBD2 (5 bases each). V was trimmed by 0 bases and J by 4 bases, leaving 14 bases between them. CDR3 length equals 15 residues. Germline V CDR1 and CDR2: SGHKS, YYEKEE (reference sequence). CDR3 amino acids: CASSLDSTGLYEQYF. DNA for the CDR3: TGTGCCAGCAGCTTGGATAGTACAGGACTTTACGAGCAGTACTTC.

V is TRBV28 and J is TRBJ1-5; D is unresolved. Germline V CDR1 and CDR2: MDHEN, SYDVKM. Trimming cost V 2 bases and J 4 bases, with 6 bases left between them. The CDR3 spans 13 residues. The CDR3 here is CASSLGNNQPQHF. DNA of the CDR3: TGTGCCAGCAGTTTAGGCAATAATCAGCCCCAGCATTTT.

This clonotype showed up many times. DNA of the CDR3: TGTGCCAGCAGTGACCCCCGGGACAGCCCTTATCAGCCCCAGCATTTT. It is translated as CASSDPRDSPYQPQHF. This chain uses TRBV6-4 with TRBJ1-5, with 7 bases that match TRBD1. J lost 5 bases, V lost 2 bases, and 9 bases had no gene match. Germline lookup yields CDR1 MRHNA and CDR2 SNTAGT. The CDR3 totals 16 residues.

Concerning this clonotype: A junction end diverges from the germline sequence, so it may reflect a read error. The chain carries TRBV7-2 and TRBJ2-1; 12 bases match TRBD2. The CDR3 totals 15 residues. Per germline, CDR1 SGHTA and CDR2 FQGNSA. Written as DNA, the CDR3 is TGTGCCAGCGGCTTTCGGACTAGCGGGATCAATGAGCAGCTCTTC. Amino acids: CASGFRTSGINEQLF.

This clonotype was observed at least ten times. The chain employs TRBV7-8 and TRBJ2-3, with 11 bases identical to TRBD2. Losses at the gene ends were 5 bases for V and 2 bases for J; bases not matched to a gene: 6. Germline V gene data show CDR1 as SGHVS and CDR2 as FQNEAQ. The CDR3 sequence is 16 residues long. The CDR3 spells CASSPGLAETTDTQYF. The CDR3 DNA is TGTGCCAGCAGCCCGGGACTAGCGGAGACCACAGATACGCAGTATTTT.

This clonotype was seen many times. The chain couples TRBV20-1 to TRBJ1-3; no definite D call. This CDR3 comprises 11 residues. V was pared by 3 bases and J by 4 bases, with 4 bases between. The V gene's germline CDR1 is DFQATT and CDR2 SNEGSKA (reference sequence). CDR3 bases: TGCAGTGCTAGCAGGGGAAACACCATATATTTT. It codes for CSASRGNTIYF.

This clonotype has a handful of counts. The chain uses TRBV12-3 or TRBV12-4 and TRBJ1-2; 10 bases line up with TRBD1. Trimming removed 5 bases from V and 1 base from J; junction bases left unmatched: 10. This CDR3 comprises 17 residues. The CDR3 loop reads CASSHSMGQGNNYGYTF. In nucleotides, the CDR3 is TGTGCCAGCAGTCATTCCATGGGACAGGGGAATAACTATGGCTACACCTTC.

This clonotype appeared many times. The genes are TRBV2 and TRBJ2-1; weak D call: TRBD2 (6 bases). This CDR3 has 12 residues. CDR1 SNHLY and CDR2 FYNNEI come from the germline V gene. V gave up 6 bases and J gave up 6 bases, with 9 bases separating them. CDR3 protein: CASRTSGNEQFF. The CDR3 region has the DNA TGTGCCAGCAGGACTAGTGGCAATGAGCAGTTCTTC. The full variable domain, in which reference TRBV2 and TRBJ2-1 provide the parts outside the CDR3, is EPEVTQTPSHQVTQMGQEVILRCVPISNHLYFYWYRQILGQKVEFLVSFYNNEISEKSEIFDDQFSVERPDGSNFTLKIRSTKLEDSAMYFCASRTSGNEQFFGPGTRLTVL.

V is TRBV3-1 and J is TRBJ2-6, with 11 bases identical to TRBD1. With V trimmed by 3 bases and J by 3 bases, 7 bases remained unmatched. Germline V gives CDR1 LGHDT, CDR2 YNNKEL (reference sequence). This CDR3 is 18 amino acids long. The CDR3 reads CASSHPDRGRNGANVLTF. In nucleotides, the CDR3 is TGTGCCAGCAGCCATCCGGACAGGGGGCGAAATGGGGCCAACGTCCTGACTTTC. Full variable domain (missing parts from reference TRBV3-1 and TRBJ2-6): DTAVSQTPKYLVTQMGNDKSIKCEQNLGHDTMYWYKQDSKKFLKIMFSYNNKELIINETVPNRFSPKSPDKAHLNLHINSLELGDSAVYFCASSHPDRGRNGANVLTFGAGSRLTVL.

This clonotype appeared many times. This sequence joins TRBV12-3 or TRBV12-4 and TRBJ1-2, with D possibly being TRBD1 (6 bases). The CDR3 spans 13 residues. Trimming took off 7 bases at V and 8 bases at J, with 17 bases between the two ends. DNA for the CDR3: TGTGCCAGCACCTCGACCGGGACACCCGGCTACACCTTC. Its translation: CASTSTGTPGYTF.